This TCR beta chain was retrieved from a study of T cell changes during pregnancy in multiple sclerosis. The repertoire was sequenced with immunoSEQ multiplex PCR; TCRdb's copy has only in-frame clones and lacks some. Of about 100,000 clones in the sample, 80% to 95% were seen once. Trimming cost V 5 bases and J 1 base; bases outside gene matches: 4. The CDR3 is 16 amino acids. Germline V gene data show CDR1 as SNHLY and CDR2 as FYNNEI. The clonotype originates from a female donor with multiple sclerosis, enrolled in a pregnancy study. The chain links TRBV2 to TRBJ2-2; 10 positions agree with TRBD2. The sequences come from peripheral blood, collected in the second trimester of pregnancy. The DNA for the CDR3 is TGTGCCAGCAGTCGGCTAGCGGGGGTGAACACCGGGGAGCTGTTTTTT. Its translation is CASSRLAGVNTGELFF.